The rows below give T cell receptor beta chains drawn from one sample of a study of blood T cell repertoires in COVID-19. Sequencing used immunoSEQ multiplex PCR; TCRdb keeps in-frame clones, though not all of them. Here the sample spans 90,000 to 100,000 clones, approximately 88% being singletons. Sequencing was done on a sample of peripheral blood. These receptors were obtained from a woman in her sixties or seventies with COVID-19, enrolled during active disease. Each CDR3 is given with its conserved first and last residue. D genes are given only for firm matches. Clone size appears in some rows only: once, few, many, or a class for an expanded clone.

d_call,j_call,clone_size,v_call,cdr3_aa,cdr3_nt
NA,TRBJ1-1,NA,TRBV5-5,CASSLVYAENTEAFF,TGTGCCAGCAGCTTGGTATATGCAGAGAACACTGAAGCTTTCTTT
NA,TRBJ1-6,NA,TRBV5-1,CASSLQEGSPLHF,TGCGCCAGCAGCCTTCAGGAGGGTTCACCCCTCCACTTT
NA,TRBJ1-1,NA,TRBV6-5,CASSYSRRGSSEAFF,TGTGCCAGCAGTTACTCGAGAAGAGGGTCCTCTGAAGCTTTCTTT
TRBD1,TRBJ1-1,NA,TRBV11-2,CASSPRTGAEAFF,TGTGCCAGCAGCCCCCGGACAGGGGCTGAAGCTTTCTTT
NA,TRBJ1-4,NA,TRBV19,CASSSTEVESEKLFF,TGTGCCAGTAGTTCAACGGAGGTGGAAAGTGAAAAACTGTTTTTT
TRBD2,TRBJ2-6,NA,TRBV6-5,CASLAGGSGANVLTF,TGTGCCAGTCTAGCGGGGGGCTCTGGGGCCAACGTCCTGACTTTC
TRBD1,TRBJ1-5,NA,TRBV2,CASSRDRGGNQPQHF,TGTGCCAGCAGTAGGGACAGGGGCGGCAATCAGCCCCAGCATTTT
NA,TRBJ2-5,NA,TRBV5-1,CASSPRHSGETQYF,TGCGCCAGCAGCCCCCGACACAGCGGAGAGACCCAGTACTTC
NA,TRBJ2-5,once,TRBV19,CASSRQGQETQYF,TGTGCCAGTAGTCGTCAGGGCCAGGAGACCCAGTACTTC
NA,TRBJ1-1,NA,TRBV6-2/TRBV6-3,CASSQRGGTTEAFF,TGTGCCAGCAGTCAGCGGGGTGGTACCACTGAAGCTTTCTTT
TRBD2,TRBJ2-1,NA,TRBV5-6,CASNTGGPYNEQFF,TGTGCCAGCAACACGGGGGGGCCCTACAATGAGCAGTTCTTC
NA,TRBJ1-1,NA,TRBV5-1,CASSQYKNTEAFF,TGCGCCAGCAGCCAATACAAGAACACTGAAGCTTTCTTT
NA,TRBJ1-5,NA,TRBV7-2,CASSRGYSNQPQHF,TGTGCCAGCAGCAGGGGTTATAGCAATCAGCCCCAGCATTTT
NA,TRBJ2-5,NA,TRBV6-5,CASSRLQGWGETQYF,TGTGCCAGCAGCCGACTACAGGGCTGGGGGGAGACCCAGTACTTC
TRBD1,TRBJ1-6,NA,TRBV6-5,CASRTGQLYSPLHF,TGTGCCAGCAGGACGGGACAGTTATATTCACCCCTCCACTTT
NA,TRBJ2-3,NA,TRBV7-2,CASTPLSSVDTQYF,TGTGCCAGCACCCCCTTGTCGTCGGTTGATACGCAGTATTTT
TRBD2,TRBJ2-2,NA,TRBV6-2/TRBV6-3,CASSPPRGSNTGELFF,TGTGCCAGCAGCCCTCCGCGGGGGTCTAACACCGGGGAGCTGTTTTTT
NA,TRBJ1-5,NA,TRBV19,CASSRTQGVAAQHF,TGTGCCAGTAGTCGTACCCAAGGGGTAGCAGCCCAGCATTTT
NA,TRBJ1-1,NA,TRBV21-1,CAIAPRRGTEAFF,TGTGCCATAGCCCCGAGGAGAGGGACTGAAGCTTTCTTT
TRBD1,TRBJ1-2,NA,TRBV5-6,CASSPGQIYGYTF,TGTGCCAGCAGCCCGGGACAGATCTATGGCTACACCTTC
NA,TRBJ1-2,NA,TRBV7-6,CASSLTPGNNYGYTF,TGTGCCAGCAGCTTAACGCCAGGAAATAACTATGGCTACACCTTC
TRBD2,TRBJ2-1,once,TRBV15,CATSRTSGGPSNEQFF,TGTGCCACCAGCAGAACTAGCGGGGGGCCCTCCAATGAGCAGTTCTTC